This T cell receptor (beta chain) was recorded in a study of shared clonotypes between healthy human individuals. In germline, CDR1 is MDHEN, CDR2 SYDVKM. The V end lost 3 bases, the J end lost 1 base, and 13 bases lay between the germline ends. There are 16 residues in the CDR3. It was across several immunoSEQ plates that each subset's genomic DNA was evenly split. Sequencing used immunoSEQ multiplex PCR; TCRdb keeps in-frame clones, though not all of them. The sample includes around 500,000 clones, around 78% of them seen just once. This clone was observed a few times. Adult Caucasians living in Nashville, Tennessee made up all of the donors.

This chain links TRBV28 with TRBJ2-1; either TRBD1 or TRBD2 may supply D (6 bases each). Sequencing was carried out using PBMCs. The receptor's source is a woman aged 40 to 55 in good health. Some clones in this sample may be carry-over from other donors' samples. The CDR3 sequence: CASSFLGGASYNEQFF. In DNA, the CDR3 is TGTGCCAGCAGTTTTCTGGGGGGCGCGTCCTACAATGAGCAGTTCTTC.